These 2 T cell receptor beta chains originate from one sample sequenced in a study of blood T cell repertoires in COVID-19. The method was immunoSEQ multiplex PCR; TCRdb's version includes in-frame clones alone and lacks a portion of them. The data show about 200,000 clones, 88% seen once. The sequenced sample consisted of peripheral blood. The receptor source for this set is a man aged 18 to 30 with active or convalescent COVID-19.

CDR3 in DNA: TGTGCCAGTAGTGATCCGGGTCCTCGCTCGGGCTACACCTTC. As protein: CASSDPGPRSGYTF. The rearrangement links TRBV19 to TRBJ1-2; D gene uncertain. Trimming stripped 5 bases from V and 8 bases from J, with 18 bases between. Germline loops: CDR1 LNHDA, CDR2 SQIVND (reference sequence). The CDR3 covers 14 residues.

The rearrangement links TRBV7-9 to TRBJ2-3, with 12 bases that match TRBD2. Trimming took 6 bases from V and 4 from J; bases not matched to a gene: 8. Germline V gene data show CDR1 as SEHNR and CDR2 as FQNEAQ (reference sequence). There are 16 residues in the CDR3. Here the CDR3 reads CASSSSASGRADTQYF. The CDR3 coding sequence is TGTGCCAGCAGTTCCTCGGCTAGCGGGAGGGCAGATACGCAGTATTTT.